This T cell receptor beta chain comes out of a study of regulatory T cells in long-lasting Graves disease. About the study: Persistence in Graves' disease denoted antithyroid drug use beyond 5 years alongside positive TSH receptor antibodies. Study-level points and caveats: Persistent patients shared more public clonotypes (approximately 2,700) than newly diagnosed patients (966). There was favoring of TRBV28, TRBJ1-2 and TRBJ2-5 in persistent disease.

As for this clonotype: Antigen specificity is unknown.

The TCR beta library used iRepertoire HTBI primers with Arm-PCR amplification of CDR3. TCRdb re-derived calls from the multiplex PCR reads in MiXCR, one entry per CDR3 protein. The sample shows about 660,000 distinct CDR3 sequences, roughly 30% of them seen only once. Time point given: persistent/refractory GD, antithyroid drugs over 5 years with positive TRAb. Extracted PBMC RNA gave rise to the TCR library. Germline V gene data show CDR1 as SGDLS and CDR2 as YYNGEE. The CDR3 totals 15 residues. V was cut by 0 bases and J by 5 bases, with 14 bases left in between. This chain connects TRBV9 to TRBJ2-5, with D perhaps TRBD1 or TRBD2 (5 bases each). The specimen was peripheral blood mononuclear cells (PBMCs), collected when the disease was refractory, from a patient treated with antithyroid drugs. The sequence was collected from a female donor with Graves disease. The CDR3 DNA reads as TGTGCCAGCAGCGTAGGGGGGTTCGCAGAGGAGACCCAGTACTTC. Translation: CASSVGGFAEETQYF.